The clone carrying this T cell receptor (beta chain) has only a few counts. Its antigen is still unknown. V lost 5 bases and J lost 0, with 5 bases in between. Germline V gives CDR1 MNHEY, CDR2 SVGEGT. This CDR3 comprises 13 residues. The data belong to a study of CD8 T cells in Susac syndrome. Whole-study results and caveats: Detection of Susac-specific public clones gave around 16 in total CD8+ repertoires and several in CD8+ TEMRA repertoires. In TEMRA cells and active patients, CD8+ clonal expansion in Susac reached its peak.

An amount of RNA that ranged from roughly 0.45 to 1 ug was reverse transcribed with random hexamers. One entry per CDR3 protein, called by TCRdb with MiXCR from the immunoSEQ multiplex PCR reads. The sample lists around 110,000 distinct CDR3 sequences, approximately 95% seen once, with 0.41% in the top ten. High-throughput TCR beta sequencing covered peripheral CD8+ and CD4+ T cells. The chain couples TRBV6-2 or TRBV6-3 to TRBJ2-1; D gene unclear. Material: CD8+ T cells from PBMCs. The receptor was derived from a human donor with Susac syndrome. CDR3 protein: CASSPYSYNEQFF. The CDR3 DNA reads TGTGCCAGCAGTCCCTACTCCTACAATGAGCAGTTCTTC.